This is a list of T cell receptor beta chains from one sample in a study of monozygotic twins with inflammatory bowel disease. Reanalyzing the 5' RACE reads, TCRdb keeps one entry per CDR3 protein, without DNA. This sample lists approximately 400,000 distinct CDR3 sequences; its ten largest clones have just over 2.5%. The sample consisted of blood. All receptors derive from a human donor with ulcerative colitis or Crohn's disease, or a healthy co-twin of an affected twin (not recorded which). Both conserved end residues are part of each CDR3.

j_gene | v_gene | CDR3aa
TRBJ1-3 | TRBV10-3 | CAISESTGAGNTIYF
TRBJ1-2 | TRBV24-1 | CATSVREYGYTF
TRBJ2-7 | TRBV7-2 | CASGTSGGASTYEQYF
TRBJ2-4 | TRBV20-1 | CSARTKNMIAKNIQYF
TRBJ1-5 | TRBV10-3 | CAISPRGGQGRNQPQHF
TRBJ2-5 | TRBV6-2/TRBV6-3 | CASSYGETQYF
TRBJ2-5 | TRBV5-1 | CASSLGLVQETQYF
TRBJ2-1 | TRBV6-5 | CASRGTLTDEQFF
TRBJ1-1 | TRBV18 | CASSSGRGMNTEAFF
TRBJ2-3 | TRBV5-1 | CASSLEQVGDTQYF
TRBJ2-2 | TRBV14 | CASSQQGVYTGELFF
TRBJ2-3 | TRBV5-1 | CASSPGDRGQDTQYF
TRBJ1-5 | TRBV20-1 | CSVGTGASNQPQHF
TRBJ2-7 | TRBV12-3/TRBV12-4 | CASSHPGTAAREQYF
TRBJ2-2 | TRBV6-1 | CASRPPDRVAGELFF
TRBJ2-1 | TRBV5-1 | CASSLGLSISYNEQFF
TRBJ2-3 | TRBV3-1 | CASSQDCCAGGPDTQYF
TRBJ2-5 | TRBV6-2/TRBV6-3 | CASRTGMETQYF
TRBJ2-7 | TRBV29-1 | CSVEDGGPRGRYEQYF
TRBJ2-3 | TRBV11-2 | CASSSELAGDFNTQYF
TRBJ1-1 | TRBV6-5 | CASSYSHQTGMNTEAFF
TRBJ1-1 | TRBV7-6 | CASSPGGRRMNTEAFF
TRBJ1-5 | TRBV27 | CASRGQIYQPQHF
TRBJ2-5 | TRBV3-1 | CASSPGTPTKQETQYF
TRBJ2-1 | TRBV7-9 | CASSFSQEGSYNEQFF
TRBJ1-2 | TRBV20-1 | CSAREYPGGYTF
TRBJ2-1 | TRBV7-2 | CASSLGLTHNEQFF
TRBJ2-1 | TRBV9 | CASSVSPTGYNEQFF
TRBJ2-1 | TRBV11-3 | CASSPRLDGEDNEQFF
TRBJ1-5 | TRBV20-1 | CSARGEDGSNQPQHF
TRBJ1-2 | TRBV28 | CASDHSNYGYTF
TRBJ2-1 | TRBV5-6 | CASSYRDTKYNEQFF